This T cell receptor beta chain was recovered during a study of CD8+ T cells in alopecia areata. It was for about 5 patients that CD4+ cells were sorted into CD25+CD127- cells. Peripheral blood and lesional scalp punch biopsies were taken from alopecia areata patients. Sorting from PBMCs produced CD4+ and CD8+ T cells. The CDR3 consists of 15 residues. V dropped 2 bases and J dropped 4 bases, with 15 bases sitting between them. CDR1 and CDR2 (germline): SGHTA, FQGNSA. General study results and limits: Especially in alopecia totalis/universalis, lesional scalp showed greater clonality than normal scalp did.

With respect to this clone: Its matching antigen is unknown.

TCR sequencing used cDNA made by reverse transcription of extracted RNA. TCRdb's table, derived via immunoSEQ multiplex PCR, lists solely in-frame clones and lacks some. The data contain 7,500 to 9,000 clones, about two thirds of them singletons. Sequencing was done on a sample of CD4+ Tregs sorted from blood. This chain links TRBV7-2 with TRBJ2-7, with D unresolved. This TCR was recovered from a human donor with alopecia areata. The CDR3 loop reads CASSLSSRQRYEQYF. The CDR3, as DNA: TGTGCCAGCAGCTTAAGTTCTCGCCAAAGATACGAGCAGTACTTC.